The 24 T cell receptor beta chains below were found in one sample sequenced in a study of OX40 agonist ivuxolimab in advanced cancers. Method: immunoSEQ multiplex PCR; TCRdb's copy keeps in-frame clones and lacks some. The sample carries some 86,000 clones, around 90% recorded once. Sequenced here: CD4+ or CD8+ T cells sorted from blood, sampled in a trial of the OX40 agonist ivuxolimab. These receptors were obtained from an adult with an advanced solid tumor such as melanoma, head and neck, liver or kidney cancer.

The CDR3 nucleotides are TGTGCCAGCAGCTTAGTAGTTGCGAACACCGGGGAGCTGTTTTTT. It codes for CASSLVVANTGELFF. V gene TRBV7-9 combines with J gene TRBJ2-2; the D is unclear. The CDR3 sequence is 15 residues long. The V and J ends lost 1 base and 0 bases respectively, with 6 bases between them. Germline-derived CDR1 and CDR2 are SEHNR and FQNEAQ (reference sequence).

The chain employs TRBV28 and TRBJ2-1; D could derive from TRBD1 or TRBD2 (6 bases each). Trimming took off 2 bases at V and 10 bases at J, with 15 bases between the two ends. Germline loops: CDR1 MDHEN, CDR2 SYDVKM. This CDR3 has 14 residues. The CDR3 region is CASSLSRGLREQFF. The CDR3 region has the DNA TGTGCCAGCAGTTTAAGTCGGGGGCTAAGGGAGCAGTTCTTC.

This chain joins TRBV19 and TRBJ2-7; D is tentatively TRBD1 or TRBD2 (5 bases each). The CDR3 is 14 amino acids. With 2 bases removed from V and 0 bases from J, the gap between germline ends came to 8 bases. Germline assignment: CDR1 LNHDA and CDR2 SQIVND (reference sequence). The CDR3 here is CASSITGTSYEQYF. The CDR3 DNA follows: TGTGCCAGTAGTATAACGGGGACCTCCTACGAGCAGTACTTC.

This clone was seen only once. The CDR3 DNA follows: TGTGCCAGCAGTTTCTCCGCGAGCTCCTACGAGCAGTACTTC. Protein: CASSFSASSYEQYF. V usage is TRBV28 and J usage is TRBJ2-7, with D unresolved. Per germline, CDR1 MDHEN and CDR2 SYDVKM. The V and J ends lost 3 bases and 0 bases respectively, with 9 bases between them. The CDR3 is 14 residues long.

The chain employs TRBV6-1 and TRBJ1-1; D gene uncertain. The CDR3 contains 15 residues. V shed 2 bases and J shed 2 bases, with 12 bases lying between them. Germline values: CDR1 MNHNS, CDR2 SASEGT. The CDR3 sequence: CASSEYGRSNTEAFF. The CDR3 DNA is TGTGCCAGCAGTGAATACGGCAGGTCCAACACTGAAGCTTTCTTT.

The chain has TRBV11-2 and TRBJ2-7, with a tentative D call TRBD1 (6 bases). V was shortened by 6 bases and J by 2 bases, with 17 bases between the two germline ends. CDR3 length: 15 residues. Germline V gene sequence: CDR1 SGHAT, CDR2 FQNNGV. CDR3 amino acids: CASSRGTSGAYEQYF. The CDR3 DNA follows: TGTGCCAGCAGTAGAGGGACATCAGGGGCCTACGAGCAGTACTTC.

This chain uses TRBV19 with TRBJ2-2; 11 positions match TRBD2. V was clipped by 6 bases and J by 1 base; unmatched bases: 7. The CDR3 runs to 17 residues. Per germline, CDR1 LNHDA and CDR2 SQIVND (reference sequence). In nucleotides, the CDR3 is TGTGCCAGTAGCTCCGGGACTAGCGGCTTGAACACCGGGGAGCTGTTTTTT. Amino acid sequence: CASSSGTSGLNTGELFF.

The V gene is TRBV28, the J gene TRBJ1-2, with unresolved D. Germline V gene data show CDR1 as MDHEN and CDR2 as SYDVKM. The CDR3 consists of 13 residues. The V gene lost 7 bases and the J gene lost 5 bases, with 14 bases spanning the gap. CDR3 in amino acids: CASTRVNRYGYTF. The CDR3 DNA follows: TGTGCCAGCACACGAGTGAATAGGTATGGCTACACCTTC.

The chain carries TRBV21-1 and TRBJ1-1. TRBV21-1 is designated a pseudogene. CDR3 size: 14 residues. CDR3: CASSKVGLNTEAFF. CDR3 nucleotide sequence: TGTGCCAGCAGCAAAGTCGGCCTGAACACTGAAGCTTTCTTT.

The CDR3 coding sequence is TGTGCCAGCAGGACCGGACAGGACGGCCGCGAGCAGTACTTC. It codes for CASRTGQDGREQYF. The rearrangement uses TRBV6-5 and TRBJ2-7; 7 bases align to TRBD1. The CDR3 spans 14 residues. The germline V gene encodes CDR1 MNHEY and CDR2 SVGAGI. The junction had 11 bases not matched to a gene; V was cut back by 6 bases and J by 6 bases.

The CDR3 region is CASSPRTEMNTEAFF. The CDR3 DNA sequence: TGTGCCAGCAGCCCTAGGACAGAAATGAACACTGAAGCTTTCTTT. This chain joins TRBV11-2 and TRBJ1-1; TRBD1 might be the D (6 bases). Germline V gives CDR1 SGHAT, CDR2 FQNNGV. Trimming stripped 5 bases from V and 0 bases from J, with 13 bases between. The CDR3 extends over 15 amino acids.

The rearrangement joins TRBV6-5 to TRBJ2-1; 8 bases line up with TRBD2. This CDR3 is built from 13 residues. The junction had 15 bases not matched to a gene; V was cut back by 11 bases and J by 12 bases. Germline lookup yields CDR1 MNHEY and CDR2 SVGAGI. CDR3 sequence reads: CAVAAGATSGQFF. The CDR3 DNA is TGTGCCGTGGCAGCGGGAGCGACCTCAGGGCAGTTCTTC.

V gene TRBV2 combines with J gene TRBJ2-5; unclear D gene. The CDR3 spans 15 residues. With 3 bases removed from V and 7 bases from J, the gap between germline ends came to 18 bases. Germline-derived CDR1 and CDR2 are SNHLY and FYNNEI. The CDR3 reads CASSEERLLVGTQYF. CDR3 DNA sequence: TGTGCCAGCAGTGAGGAACGCCTACTCGTCGGGACCCAGTACTTC.

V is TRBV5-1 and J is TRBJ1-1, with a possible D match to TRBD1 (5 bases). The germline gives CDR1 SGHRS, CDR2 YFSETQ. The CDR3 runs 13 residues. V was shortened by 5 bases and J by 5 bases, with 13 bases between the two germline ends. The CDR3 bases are TGCGCCAGCAGTGCTAGGGGAGGGACTGAAGCTTTCTTT. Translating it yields CASSARGGTEAFF.

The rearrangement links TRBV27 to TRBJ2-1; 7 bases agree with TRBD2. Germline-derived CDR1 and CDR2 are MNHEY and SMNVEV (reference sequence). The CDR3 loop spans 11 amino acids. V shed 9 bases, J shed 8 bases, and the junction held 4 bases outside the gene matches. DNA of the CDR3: TGTGCCAGTAGACTAGCCCATGAGCAGTTCTTC. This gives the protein CASRLAHEQFF.

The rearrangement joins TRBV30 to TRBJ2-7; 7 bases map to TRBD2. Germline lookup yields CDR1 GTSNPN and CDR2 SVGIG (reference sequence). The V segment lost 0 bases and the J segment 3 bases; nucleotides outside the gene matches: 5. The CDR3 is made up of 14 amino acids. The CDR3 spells CAWSVVGGVYEQYF. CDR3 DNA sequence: TGTGCCTGGAGTGTTGTGGGAGGGGTCTACGAGCAGTACTTC.

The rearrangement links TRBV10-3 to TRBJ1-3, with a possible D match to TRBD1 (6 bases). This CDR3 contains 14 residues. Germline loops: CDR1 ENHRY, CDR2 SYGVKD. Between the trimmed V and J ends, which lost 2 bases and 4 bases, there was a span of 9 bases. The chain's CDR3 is CAISETGPGNTIYF. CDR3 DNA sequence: TGTGCCATCAGTGAGACAGGGCCGGGAAACACCATATATTTT.

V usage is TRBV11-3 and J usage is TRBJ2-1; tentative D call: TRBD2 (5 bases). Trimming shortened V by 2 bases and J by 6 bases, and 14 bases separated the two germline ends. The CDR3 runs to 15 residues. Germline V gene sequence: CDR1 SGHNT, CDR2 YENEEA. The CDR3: CASSLRGPGVNEQFF. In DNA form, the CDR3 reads TGTGCCAGCAGCTTAAGAGGTCCCGGGGTCAATGAGCAGTTCTTC.

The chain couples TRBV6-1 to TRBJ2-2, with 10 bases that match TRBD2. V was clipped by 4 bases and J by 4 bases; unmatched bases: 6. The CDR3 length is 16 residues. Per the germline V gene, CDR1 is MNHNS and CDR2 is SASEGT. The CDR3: CASSALAGVSTGELFF. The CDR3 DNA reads TGTGCCAGCAGTGCTCTAGCGGGAGTCAGCACCGGGGAGCTGTTTTTT.

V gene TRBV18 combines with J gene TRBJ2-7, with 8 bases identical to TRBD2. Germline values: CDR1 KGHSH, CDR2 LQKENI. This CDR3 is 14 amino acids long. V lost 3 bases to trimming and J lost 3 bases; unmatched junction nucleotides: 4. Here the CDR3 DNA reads TGTGCCAGCTCACCGCGGGGGACTAGCTACGAGCAGTACTTC. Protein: CASSPRGTSYEQYF.

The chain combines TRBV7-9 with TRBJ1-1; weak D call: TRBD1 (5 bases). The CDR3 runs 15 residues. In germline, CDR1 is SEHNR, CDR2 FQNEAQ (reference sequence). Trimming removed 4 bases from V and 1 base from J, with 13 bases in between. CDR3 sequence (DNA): TGTGCCAGCAGCTCCCATCGGGGCCAGAACACTGAAGCTTTCTTT. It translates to CASSSHRGQNTEAFF. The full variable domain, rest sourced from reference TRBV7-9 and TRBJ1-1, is DTGVSQNPRHKITKRGQNVTFRCDPISEHNRLYWYRQTLGQGPEFLTYFQNEAQLEKSRLLSDRFSAERPKGSFSTLEIQRTEQGDSAMYLCASSSHRGQNTEAFFGQGTRLTVV.

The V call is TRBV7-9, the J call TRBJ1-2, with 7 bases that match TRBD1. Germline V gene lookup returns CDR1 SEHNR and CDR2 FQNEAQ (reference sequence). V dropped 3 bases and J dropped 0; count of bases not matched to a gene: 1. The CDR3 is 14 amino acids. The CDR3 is CASSFGTANYGYTF. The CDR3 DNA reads TGTGCCAGCAGCTTTGGGACAGCTAACTATGGCTACACCTTC.

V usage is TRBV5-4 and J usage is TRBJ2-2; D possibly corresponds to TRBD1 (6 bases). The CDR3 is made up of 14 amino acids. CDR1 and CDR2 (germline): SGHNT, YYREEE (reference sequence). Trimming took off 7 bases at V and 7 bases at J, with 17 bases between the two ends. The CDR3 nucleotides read TGTGCCAGCCAGGCACAGGGCAGGGTCGGGGAGCTGTTTTTT. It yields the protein CASQAQGRVGELFF.

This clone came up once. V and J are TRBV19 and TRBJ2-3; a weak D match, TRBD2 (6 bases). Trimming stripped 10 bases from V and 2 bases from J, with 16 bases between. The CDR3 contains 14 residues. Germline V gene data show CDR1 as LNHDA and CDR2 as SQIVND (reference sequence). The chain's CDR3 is CATRPGVDTDTQYF. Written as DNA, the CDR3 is TGTGCCACCCGCCCGGGGGTCGACACAGATACGCAGTATTTT.